Shown below are 21 T cell receptor beta chains from a single sample sequenced in a study of shared clonotypes between healthy human individuals. The repertoire was sequenced with immunoSEQ multiplex PCR; TCRdb's copy has only in-frame clones and lacks some. The repertoire holds a few hundred thousand clones, with approximately 79% as singletons. Sequenced input: PBMCs. The receptors were sampled from a woman in her 40s in good health. Some clones in this sample may be carry-over from other donors' samples.

This sequence joins TRBV27 and TRBJ2-1; TRBD2 matches at 12 bases. The junction had 3 bases not matched to a gene; V was cut back by 2 bases and J by 7 bases. Germline CDR1 and CDR2: MNHEY and SMNVEV (reference sequence). The CDR3 has 15 amino acids. This CDR3 is CASSLLAGGWNEQFF. The CDR3 DNA sequence: TGTGCCAGCAGTTTACTAGCGGGAGGGTGGAATGAGCAGTTCTTC.

The V call is TRBV10-2, the J call TRBJ2-1, with TRBD2 identical over 8 bases. Trimming removed 2 bases from V and 7 bases from J; junction bases left unmatched: 13. Per germline, CDR1 WSHSY and CDR2 SAAADI. The CDR3 contains 17 residues. This chain's CDR3 is CASSERGGVPGKNEQFF. The CDR3 DNA is TGCGCCAGCAGTGAGCGGGGGGGGGTACCCGGCAAGAATGAGCAGTTCTTC.

The chain uses TRBV10-1 and TRBJ1-1; D gene ambiguous. V was trimmed by 5 bases and J by 5 bases, leaving 12 bases between them. In germline, CDR1 is WNHNN, CDR2 SYGVQD (reference sequence). The CDR3 has 13 amino acids. The CDR3 bases are TGCGCCAGCAGTCGGGGTGTCAGTACTGAAGCTTTCTTT. This encodes CASSRGVSTEAFF.

This clone was counted a few times. The rearrangement joins TRBV4-3 to TRBJ2-7; possible D gene TRBD2, 5 bases. Germline values: CDR1 LGHNA, CDR2 YSLEER. The CDR3 spans 17 residues. Trimming took off 0 bases at V and 4 bases at J, with 19 bases between the two ends. CDR3 in amino acids: CASSQDALAASIYEQYF. In DNA, the CDR3 is TGCGCCAGCAGCCAAGATGCGCTAGCCGCGTCGATTTACGAGCAGTACTTC.

CDR3 DNA sequence: TGTGCCAGCAGCCCCGGGACTAGCGGGAGTCGGGAGCAGTACTTC. Residues: CASSPGTSGSREQYF. The chain joins TRBV7-3 to TRBJ2-7; TRBD2 agrees at 14 bases. In germline, CDR1 is SGHTA, CDR2 FQGTGA. The V and J ends lost 5 bases and 7 bases, in that order; junction bases with no gene match: 7. This CDR3 has 15 amino acids.

J is TRBJ2-1 and V is TRBV19, with 10 bases lining up with TRBD2. There are 16 residues in the CDR3. V shed 4 bases, J shed 3 bases, and the junction held 6 bases outside the gene matches. Germline CDR1 reads LNHDA; CDR2 reads SQIVND (reference sequence). CDR3 coding DNA: TGTGCCAGTAGTAAGGGAACTAGCGGGGTCTACAATGAGCAGTTCTTC. This encodes CASSKGTSGVYNEQFF.

The rearrangement links TRBV28 to TRBJ1-6, with 7 nucleotides matching TRBD1. With 2 bases clipped from V and 7 bases from J, the junction kept 8 bases outside the gene matches. Germline CDR1 reads MDHEN; CDR2 reads SYDVKM. The length of the CDR3 is 16 residues. CDR3 residues: CASSLMAGGRNSPLHF. Written as DNA, the CDR3 is TGTGCCAGCAGTTTAATGGCAGGGGGTAGGAATTCACCCCTCCACTTT.

Points on this clone: This specimen includes other DNA sequences encoding the same CDR3. V gene TRBV30 combines with J gene TRBJ1-5; D is uncertain. CDR3 length equals 15 residues. Deletions cut 4 bases from V and 7 bases from J, with 20 bases between. Germline V gene lookup returns CDR1 GTSNPN and CDR2 SVGIG (reference sequence). This chain's CDR3 is CAWTRPGRLGQPQHF. CDR3 bases: TGTGCCTGGACCCGACCGGGCCGCCTGGGGCAGCCCCAGCATTTT. Combining the CDR3 with reference TRBV30 and TRBJ1-5 gives the whole variable domain SQTIHQWPATLVQPVGSPLSLECTVEGTSNPNLYWYRQAAGRGLQLLFYSVGIGQISSEVPQNLSASRPQDRQFILSSKKLLLSDSGFYLCAWTRPGRLGQPQHFGDGTRLSIL.

This clone was detected a few times. This rearrangement joins TRBV7-2 to TRBJ2-4, with D possibly matching TRBD1 (5 bases). V was cut by 4 bases and J by 0 bases, with 7 bases left in between. The CDR3 sequence is 14 residues long. The germline V gene encodes CDR1 SGHTA and CDR2 FQGNSA. This CDR3 is CASSSQGAKNIQYF. Written as DNA, the CDR3 is TGTGCCAGCAGCTCCCAGGGAGCCAAAAACATTCAGTACTTC.

The chain has TRBV11-2 and TRBJ1-1; TRBD1 is a possible D gene (5 bases). With 8 bases removed from V and 8 bases from J, the gap between germline ends came to 9 bases. This CDR3 comprises 10 residues. Germline V gives CDR1 SGHAT, CDR2 FQNNGV. In nucleotides, the CDR3 is TGTGCCAGCGGGGGACGGGAAGCTTTCTTT. Protein sequence: CASGGREAFF.

The chain carries TRBV9 and TRBJ2-7; 8 bases are shared with TRBD1. The CDR3 totals 14 residues. CDR1 SGDLS and CDR2 YYNGEE come from the germline V gene. Losses at the gene ends were 0 bases for V and 5 bases for J; bases not matched to a gene: 4. The CDR3 region is CASSVGQGRHEQYF. CDR3 DNA: TGTGCCAGCAGCGTAGGACAGGGGCGACACGAGCAGTACTTC.

The chain is built from TRBV11-2 and TRBJ1-2; D ambiguous. Germline lookup yields CDR1 SGHAT and CDR2 FQNNGV. Trimming took 0 bases from V and 4 from J, leaving 9 bases between them. The CDR3 consists of 14 residues. The CDR3, as DNA: TGTGCCAGCAGCTTAGAAGGGTTGGGCTATGGCTACACCTTC. Its translation: CASSLEGLGYGYTF.

This clone has only a few counts. The chain joins TRBV5-4 to TRBJ2-2; 9 positions match TRBD2. J gave up 7 bases and V 4 bases, and 11 bases lay outside the gene matches. CDR1 and CDR2 (germline): SGHNT, YYREEE (reference sequence). This CDR3 is 16 amino acids long. CDR3 sequence: CASSHRASGNNGELFF. The CDR3 DNA follows: TGTGCCAGCAGCCATCGGGCTAGCGGGAATAACGGGGAGCTGTTTTTT.

The rearrangement links TRBV5-1 to TRBJ2-5; 10 bases match TRBD1. With V trimmed by 3 bases and J by 1 base, 3 bases remained unmatched. The CDR3 runs 15 residues. Germline assignment: CDR1 SGHRS and CDR2 YFSETQ. The CDR3 DNA reads as TGCGCCAGCAGCTCGGGACAGGGGAGCCAAGAGACCCAGTACTTC. It codes for CASSSGQGSQETQYF.

This chain joins TRBV7-2 and TRBJ2-1, with 12 bases aligning to TRBD1. The CDR3 extends over 15 amino acids. Germline lookup yields CDR1 SGHTA and CDR2 FQGNSA. Germline trimming cut 1 base from V and 8 bases from J; bases unmatched to any gene: 3. This CDR3 reads CASSLDGTGGDEQFF. CDR3 sequence (DNA): TGTGCCAGCAGCTTAGATGGGACAGGGGGCGATGAGCAGTTCTTC.

Concerning this clone itself: Other DNA variants within this sample encode the same CDR3. V and J are TRBV18 and TRBJ1-3; D is uncertain. The CDR3 has 11 amino acids. The ends were cut back, 3 bases at V and 4 bases at J, with 1 base in the middle. Germline-derived CDR1 and CDR2 are KGHSH and LQKENI. CDR3: CASSPGNTIYF. As DNA, the CDR3 is TGTGCCAGCTCACCCGGAAACACCATATATTTT.

The chain has TRBV11-2 and TRBJ1-1; 7 bases are a match to TRBD1. Trimming removed 1 base from V and 3 bases from J; junction bases left unmatched: 5. This CDR3 has 15 residues. Germline loops: CDR1 SGHAT, CDR2 FQNNGV. The CDR3 reads CASSLGAGGHTEAFF. CDR3 nucleotides: TGTGCCAGCAGCTTAGGGGCAGGGGGGCACACTGAAGCTTTCTTT.

This clone was observed a single time. The chain links TRBV15 to TRBJ2-5; perhaps TRBD1 as D (6 bases). The length of the CDR3 is 16 residues. CDR1 LNHNV and CDR2 YYDKDF come from the germline V gene (reference sequence). The ends were cut back, 0 bases at V and 5 bases at J, with 16 bases in the middle. CDR3 protein: CATSRDRGSGGETQYF. CDR3 DNA: TGTGCCACCAGCAGAGATAGGGGGAGCGGCGGGGAGACCCAGTACTTC.

This clone was seen only a few times. The chain is built from TRBV5-1 and TRBJ1-2; 7 bases fit TRBD1. V shed 10 bases and J 5 bases; nucleotides not matched to a gene: 8. Germline V gene sequence: CDR1 SGHRS, CDR2 YFSETQ. This CDR3 has 12 residues. The CDR3 DNA reads as TGCGCCGACCCCGGGACAGTTTATGGCTACACCTTC. Its protein is CADPGTVYGYTF.

This chain connects TRBV19 to TRBJ2-7; TRBD2 aligns across 11 bases. Looked up from germline, CDR1 is LNHDA and CDR2 is SQIVND (reference sequence). The CDR3 loop spans 15 amino acids. Germline trimming cut 3 bases from V and 5 bases from J; bases unmatched to any gene: 6. DNA of the CDR3: TGTGCCAGTAGTATTACTAGCGGGAGTGGCAACGAGCAGTACTTC. Encoded protein: CASSITSGSGNEQYF.

This sequence joins TRBV15 and TRBJ2-7; the match to TRBD2 covers 11 bases. This CDR3 comprises 15 residues. The V gene's germline CDR1 is LNHNV and CDR2 YYDKDF (reference sequence). The V gene end was trimmed by 1 base and the J gene end by 9 bases; junction bases not matched to a gene: 8. CDR3: CATSRAGTSGKLQYF. Written as DNA, the CDR3 is TGTGCCACCAGCAGAGCTGGGACTAGCGGAAAGCTGCAGTACTTC.